This entry features one TCR beta chain sequence. The antigen this receptor binds is unknown. Base-call qualities are not available, and no considerably larger clone is one nucleotide away. Libraries came from 5' RACE. Instrument used: Illumina HiSeq 2500. A second PCR of roughly 6 to 11 cycles was performed with a sample-barcoded 5' primer and a J-beta primer mix. A unique molecular identifier was introduced onto each TCR beta cDNA molecule by a template-switch 5' adaptor carrying 12 random nucleotides. Each sample yielded at least 2.5 million CDR3-containing paired-end reads. First-strand cDNA was synthesized from all RNA with the Mint cDNA synthesis kit, primed by a TRBC-specific oligonucleotide. After uracil-DNA glycosylase treatment, a first 18-cycle PCR used universal primers M1SS and BC2_uni_R on all cDNA. The paper's processing steps were these. For normalization, 1 million high-quality reads, each with a distinct molecular identifier, were randomly selected from each sample. Reads sharing molecular identifiers were discarded rather than binned into consensus sequences. MiTCR, with a Q25 quality threshold and the strictest error-elimination algorithm, was used for CDR3 identification, clonotype clustering and error correction. Lower-bound total TCR beta diversity was estimated with a nonparametric unseen species model using Euler transformation. TCRdb trimmed the raw reads at Q25, called clones with MiXCR and kept productive beta chains. Entries are consolidated by CDR3 protein sequence, retaining the most common genes and DNA. TCRdb's processing, not the authors' own work, is the source of the V and J calls. The sample records around 1.5 million distinct CDR3 sequences, 42% of which are singletons. Jointly, the top ten make up 7.9% of the sample.

The data belong to a study of blood T cells in healthy people across ages (dated by TCRdb to 2013 to 2016). For context, the study as a whole: Template switching captured roughly one uniquely barcoded TCR beta cDNA molecule per two T cells in model experiments. Age-related changes in TCR beta repertoire diversity were measured in the study by deep sequencing normalized with unique cDNA molecular identifiers. The donors were split into four age groups: young (average approximately 16 years), middle-aged (roughly 40), aged (about 62) and long-lived (roughly 80). To avoid experimental bias, donors of different ages were spread randomly across the sequencing lanes. Using the same blood draw, the study looked at two additional independent replicas of 1 million unique cDNA reads for two donors, one aged 18 to 30 and the other aged 80 or older.

CDR1 is given as GTSNPN and CDR2 as SVGIG, both from the germline V gene (reference sequence). Inclusive of the bounding cysteine and phenylalanine, the CDR3 is 11 residues long. The entry retains the CDR3 DNA only, 33 bases that are in frame from base 1. V sheds 0 bases and J sheds 9 bases, leaving 6 bases between their ends. The donors were 40 or so Caucasian individuals from Russia, aged roughly 6 to 100 years, who were systemically healthy. Each donor gave about 9.7 milliliters of peripheral blood, drawn into EDTA-treated Vacutainer tubes. Ficoll-Paque density-gradient centrifugation was used to isolate PBMCs, with at least 7 million obtained per sample. Total RNA, at least 6 micrograms per sample, was extracted from PBMCs with Trizol reagent. For every donor, an aliquot of PBMCs went through flow cytometry to measure the percentages of naive CD45RAhigh/CD27high T cells. What the work shows at the level of the full study, not this receptor alone: Because donor CMV infection status was unknown, age-related changes in expanded clonotypes were potentially confounded. Estimates of total diversity from one million sequenced T cells were regarded as lower bounds and underestimates. Conclusive comparison of naive and antigen-experienced compartments was prevented by the profiling of bulk unsorted PBMCs. Observed TCR beta diversity per million T cells fell roughly linearly with age, and a significant reduction was already apparent by age roughly 40. Compared with the aged group, the long-lived group had more naive CD4+ T cells, fewer expanded clones and increased TCR diversity, suggesting age selection. There was a strong correlation between observed TCR beta diversity and the percentage of naive T cells measured by flow cytometry.

Sequencing input: blood. The chain is assembled from TRBV30 and TRBJ2-1, with the D gene call left open. This receptor was obtained from a woman younger than 30 in good health. Here the CDR3 is given as CAWSVIGEQFF. The DNA sequence follows: TGTGCCTGGAGTGTCATCGGTGAGCAGTTCTTC.